This paragraph reports one TCR beta chain. The target antigen is unknown. This CDR3 comprises 14 residues. V lost 11 bases and J 4 bases, leaving 17 bases between the germline ends. Germline CDR1 and CDR2: ENHRY and SYGVKD. These data belong to a study of shared clonotypes between healthy human individuals. General study findings and limits: Naive subsets generally exceeded memory subsets in estimated richness.

Each PCR replicate from the sorted subsets contained roughly 210 ng DNA, which is 25,000 to 30,000 T cell genomes. TCRdb's table, derived via immunoSEQ multiplex PCR, lists solely in-frame clones and lacks some. Among approximately 2.5 million clones listed, roughly 92% were seen once. Donors were Caucasian adults residing in Nashville, Tennessee, USA. The sample consisted of naive CD4+ T cells sorted from blood. Sample subset: CD45RA+ positively selected. The chain carries TRBV10-3 and TRBJ2-2, with D possibly being TRBD1 (5 bases). The sequence derives from a man aged 18 to 35 in good health. CDR3 in amino acids: CASGQGRLTGELFF. The CDR3 coding sequence is TGTGCCTCTGGGCAGGGAAGGCTCACCGGGGAGCTGTTTTTT.